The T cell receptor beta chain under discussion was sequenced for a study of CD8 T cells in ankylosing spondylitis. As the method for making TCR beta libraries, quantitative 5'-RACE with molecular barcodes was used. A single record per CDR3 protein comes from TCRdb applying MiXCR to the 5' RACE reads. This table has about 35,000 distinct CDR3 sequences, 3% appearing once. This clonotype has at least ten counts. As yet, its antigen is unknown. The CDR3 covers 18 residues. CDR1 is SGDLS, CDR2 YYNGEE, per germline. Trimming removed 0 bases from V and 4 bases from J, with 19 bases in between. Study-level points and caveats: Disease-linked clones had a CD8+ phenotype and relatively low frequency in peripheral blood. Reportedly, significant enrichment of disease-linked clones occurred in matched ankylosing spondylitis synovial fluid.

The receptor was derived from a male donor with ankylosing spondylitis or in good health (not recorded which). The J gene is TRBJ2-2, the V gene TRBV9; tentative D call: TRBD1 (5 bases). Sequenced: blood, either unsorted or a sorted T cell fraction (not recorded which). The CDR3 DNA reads TGTGCCAGCAGCGTAGGGACAAGTCAGCCGTTGTCCACCGGGGAGCTGTTTTTT. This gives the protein CASSVGTSQPLSTGELFF.